This T cell receptor (beta chain) came from a study of cytomegalovirus exposure and HLA in healthy donors. The PCR employed 60 Vbeta primers together with 13 Jbeta primers. TCRdb's table, derived via immunoSEQ multiplex PCR, lists solely in-frame clones and lacks some. The sample lists around 140,000 clones, roughly 9.7% seen once, with about 1.9% in the top ten. From germline, CDR1 is SGHTA and CDR2 FQGNSA. Losses at the gene ends were 0 bases for V and 7 bases for J; bases not matched to a gene: 8. The CDR3 covers 17 residues. Sequencing used PBMCs. This chain connects TRBV7-2 to TRBJ2-7, with 14 nucleotides matching TRBD2. This TCR derives from a man aged 50 or older in good health and CMV-seronegative. The CDR3 here is CASSLAPGTSGSVEQYF. The CDR3 DNA reads TGTGCCAGCAGCTTAGCCCCCGGGACTAGCGGGAGCGTTGAGCAGTACTTC.